This passage covers 31 T cell receptor beta chains from one sample sequenced in a study of human T cells and chemical hapten exposure. The time point denotes: patch test 2, 6 weeks after DPC sensitization. Treatment denoted: therapeutic diphenylcyclopropenone sensitization with weekly scalp DPC. MiXCR was run by TCRdb on the RACE reads, yielding one entry per CDR3 protein. Here the sample spans 360,000 or so distinct CDR3 sequences, about 6% being singletons. The sequenced sample was whole blood, obtained in connection with sensitization to the hapten diphenylcyclopropenone (DPC). These receptor sequences come from a young woman with alopecia areata. Some clones in this sample may be carry-over from other donors' samples.

This rearrangement joins TRBV27 to TRBJ2-5; maybe TRBD1 (5 bases). Trimming pared 6 bases from V and 0 bases from J, leaving 11 bases between. The germline CDR1 and CDR2 sequences are MNHEY and SMNVEV (reference sequence). The CDR3 is 14 residues long. In DNA form, the CDR3 reads TGTGCCAGCAGCGCTACAGGTTACCAAGAGACCCAGTACTTC. This encodes CASSATGYQETQYF.

This clonotype was detected ten times or more. This sequence joins TRBV29-1 and TRBJ1-1; 7 bases align to TRBD1. CDR1 is SQVTM and CDR2 is ANQGSEA in the germline V gene. Trimming at V came to 6 bases and at J to 1 base, leaving 8 bases not matched to a gene. The CDR3 is 14 residues long. The CDR3 DNA is TGCAGCGTCTCCCCGACAGGGAGGAACACTGAAGCTTTCTTT. Its protein product is CSVSPTGRNTEAFF.

V gene TRBV7-2 combines with J gene TRBJ2-1; 7 positions match TRBD2. The CDR3 covers 14 residues. Losses at the gene ends were 5 bases for V and 10 bases for J; bases not matched to a gene: 11. Germline V gene data show CDR1 as SGHTA and CDR2 as FQGNSA. The CDR3 nucleotides read TGTGCCAGCAGCCGGGACTATCAAGGCGGGGAGCAGTTCTTC. Protein: CASSRDYQGGEQFF.

J is TRBJ1-1 and V is TRBV12-3 or TRBV12-4; maybe TRBD1 (5 bases). Trimming cost V 3 bases and J 9 bases, with 14 bases left between them. The CDR3 loop spans 13 amino acids. Here the CDR3 DNA reads TGTGCCAGCAGTTTGGGCAGGGAAGATAAAGCTTTCTTT. This encodes CASSLGREDKAFF.

The chain links TRBV28 to TRBJ2-5; D call uncertain. Trimming removed 3 bases from V and 0 bases from J, with 8 bases in between. This CDR3 region has 14 residues. Germline CDR1 is MDHEN and CDR2 is SYDVKM. CDR3 nucleotide sequence: TGTGCCAGCAGTTTGGGTGAAGACCAAGAGACCCAGTACTTC. It yields the protein CASSLGEDQETQYF.

This clonotype has only a few counts. The chain combines TRBV29-1 with TRBJ1-3; D call uncertain. Germline V gene lookup returns CDR1 SQVTM and CDR2 ANQGSEA. The CDR3 spans 13 residues. The germline V and J ends were trimmed by 4 bases and 1 base, with 8 bases remaining between them. The CDR3 DNA reads as TGCAGCGTTGGGAACTTATCTGGAAACACCATATATTTT. This codes for CSVGNLSGNTIYF.

The chain uses TRBV12-3 or TRBV12-4 and TRBJ1-4; D perhaps matches TRBD1 (6 bases). The germline V and J ends were trimmed by 6 bases and 4 bases, with 21 bases remaining between them. This CDR3 spans 17 amino acids. This CDR3 is CASSPYTGGQDNEKLFF. The CDR3, as DNA: TGTGCCAGCAGCCCTTATACCGGGGGGCAGGATAATGAAAAACTGTTTTTT.

This clonotype has just a few counts. The rearrangement uses TRBV12-3 or TRBV12-4 and TRBJ1-5, with D possibly matching TRBD1 (6 bases). CDR3 length: 17 amino acids. Trimming removed 6 bases from V and 0 bases from J, with 18 bases in between. CDR3 DNA: TGTGCCAGCAGGGGGGGCAGCTTCTGGAATAGCAATCAGCCCCAGCATTTT. This gives the protein CASRGGSFWNSNQPQHF.

This clonotype was picked up many times. The rearrangement uses TRBV15 and TRBJ1-1; the D gene is possibly TRBD1 (5 bases). V was clipped by 0 bases and J by 2 bases, with 13 bases between them. The germline V gene encodes CDR1 LNHNV and CDR2 YYDKDF (reference sequence). The CDR3 is 16 residues long. The CDR3 here is CATSRDLWGVNTEAFF. The DNA for the CDR3 is TGTGCCACCAGCAGAGATCTGTGGGGGGTAAACACTGAAGCTTTCTTT. Full variable domain (remainder filled in from reference TRBV15 and TRBJ1-1): DAMVIQNPRYQVTQFGKPVTLSCSQTLNHNVMYWYQQKSSQAPKLLFHYYDKDFNNEADTPDNFQSRRPNTSFCFLDIRSPGLGDTAMYLCATSRDLWGVNTEAFFGQGTRLTVV.

In this sample, this clonotype turned up many times. The chain links TRBV29-1 to TRBJ2-3; D is unresolved. The germline gives CDR1 SQVTM, CDR2 ANQGSEA. CDR3 length: 13 amino acids. V lost 7 bases to trimming and J lost 5 bases, with 16 bases between them. The CDR3 region has the DNA TGCAGCGCCCCGATCGATCGTGGAGATACGCAGTATTTT. It specifies CSAPIDRGDTQYF.

V is TRBV3-1 and J is TRBJ2-3, with a possible D match to TRBD2 (5 bases). CDR3 length: 15 residues. V shed 1 base and J shed 5 bases, with 13 bases lying between them. CDR1 and CDR2 (germline): LGHDT, YNNKEL (reference sequence). CDR3 sequence (DNA): TGTGCCAGCAGCCAAGTGGTAGCGAAAGGAGATACGCAGTATTTT. Translation: CASSQVVAKGDTQYF.

This clonotype was seen many times. The V and J genes are TRBV29-1 and TRBJ1-5, with D unclear. V lost 6 bases and J lost 11, with 23 bases in between. Germline values: CDR1 SQVTM, CDR2 ANQGSEA. CDR3 length equals 14 residues. CDR3 sequence: CSVMGTDPPLAQHF. The CDR3 coding sequence is TGCAGCGTGATGGGAACTGACCCACCTTTGGCCCAGCATTTT.

This clonotype has a count of ten or more. The chain recombines TRBV20-1 with TRBJ2-7; 8 bases are a match to TRBD1. J was trimmed by 5 bases and V by 2 bases; bases with no gene match: 11. The CDR3 has 15 residues. Germline V lookup: CDR1 DFQATT, CDR2 SNEGSKA (reference sequence). The CDR3 loop reads CSARKRTGRLNEQYF. CDR3 coding DNA: TGCAGTGCTAGAAAACGGACAGGGCGCTTAAACGAGCAGTACTTC.

This clonotype was detected only a few times. One end of the junction does not line up with germline, which may come from a read error. This chain connects TRBV5-5 to TRBJ2-3; 11 positions agree with TRBD2. From germline, CDR1 is SGHKS and CDR2 YYEKEE (reference sequence). The CDR3 is 11 residues long. CDR3 in DNA: TGTGCCAGCAGCTTGCTAGCGGGGGGAAGTTTT. Amino acid sequence: CASSLLAGGSF.

The rearrangement joins TRBV6-5 to TRBJ2-3; 9 bases match TRBD2. This CDR3 has 16 residues. Germline CDR1 is MNHEY and CDR2 is SVGAGI. After removal of 5 bases from V and 2 bases from J, the junction contained 8 bases not matched to a gene. The CDR3 spells CASSRVAGESTDTQYF. The CDR3 coding sequence is TGTGCCAGCAGTCGTGTAGCGGGGGAGTCCACAGATACGCAGTATTTT.

The chain employs TRBV27 and TRBJ1-1; D call uncertain. The CDR3 has 14 amino acids. The V gene's germline CDR1 is MNHEY and CDR2 SMNVEV (reference sequence). Trimming cost V 2 bases and J 2 bases, with 9 bases left between them. CDR3 nucleotides: TGTGCCAGCAGTTTAATCCCGGCCAACACTGAAGCTTTCTTT. Its protein product is CASSLIPANTEAFF.

The CDR3 sequence is CASSLAGQGSSEQFF. The CDR3 DNA follows: TGTGCCAGCAGCTTAGCGGGACAGGGGTCGAGTGAGCAGTTCTTC. V is TRBV7-6 and J is TRBJ2-1; 10 positions match TRBD1. J lost 9 bases, V lost 0 bases, and 5 bases had no gene match. The CDR3 spans 15 residues. Looked up from germline, CDR1 is SGHVS and CDR2 is FNYEAQ.

The genes are TRBV19 and TRBJ2-5; 13 bases are shared with TRBD2. The CDR3 sequence is 17 residues long. Germline CDR1 LNHDA, CDR2 SQIVND (reference sequence). J was trimmed by 2 bases and V by 11 bases; bases with no gene match: 14. The CDR3 bases are TGTGCCTCAGGTCGGCAGAAGACTAGCGGGGGGCAAGAGACCCAGTACTTC. It translates to CASGRQKTSGGQETQYF.

This clonotype has a handful of counts. V gene TRBV5-1 combines with J gene TRBJ1-6; unclear D gene. Trimming pared 3 bases from V and 14 bases from J, leaving 15 bases between. The CDR3 is 13 residues long. Per the germline V gene, CDR1 is SGHRS and CDR2 is YFSETQ. The DNA of the CDR3 is TGCGCCAGCAGCTCGGACGGGCGGTTGGCCCTCCACTTT. It is translated as CASSSDGRLALHF.

This clonotype was seen many times. The chain links TRBV7-2 to TRBJ1-4; D might be TRBD1 (5 bases). The germline gives CDR1 SGHTA, CDR2 FQGNSA. V was pared by 1 base and J by 8 bases, with 11 bases between. This CDR3 has 14 amino acids. CDR3 region: CASSLGTGKEKLFF. The CDR3 coding sequence is TGTGCCAGCAGCTTAGGTACAGGAAAGGAAAAACTGTTTTTT.

The chain uses TRBV14 and TRBJ2-2, with no clear D. Trimming removed 5 bases from V and 2 bases from J, with 6 bases in between. This CDR3 spans 13 amino acids. Germline V lookup: CDR1 SGHDN, CDR2 FVKESK. CDR3 nucleotide sequence: TGTGCCAGCAGCGAACTCAACACCGGGGAGCTGTTTTTT. This gives the protein CASSELNTGELFF.

This clonotype was detected ten times or more. The genes are TRBV27 and TRBJ1-1; possibly TRBD1 for D (6 bases). Germline V gene sequence: CDR1 MNHEY, CDR2 SMNVEV (reference sequence). The CDR3 length is 16 residues. Trimming removed 2 bases from V and 2 bases from J, with 15 bases in between. The DNA of the CDR3 is TGTGCCAGCAGTTTAAACACCCCGACAGGAAACACTGAAGCTTTCTTT. Protein: CASSLNTPTGNTEAFF.

This clonotype has more than one count but fewer than ten. The genes are TRBV27 and TRBJ2-7; D is unclear. V dropped 5 bases and J dropped 5 bases, with 13 bases sitting between them. The CDR3 runs 13 residues. The germline V gene encodes CDR1 MNHEY and CDR2 SMNVEV (reference sequence). The CDR3 is CASSPVVTHEQYF. CDR3 coding DNA: TGTGCCAGCAGTCCAGTCGTCACCCACGAGCAGTACTTC.

V is TRBV25-1 and J is TRBJ2-7; TRBD1 agrees at 8 bases. Germline V CDR1 and CDR2: MGHDK, SYGVNS. With 1 base clipped from V and 6 bases from J, the junction kept 5 bases outside the gene matches. The CDR3 length is 14 residues. The CDR3 loop reads CASSESGGRGEQYF. CDR3 nucleotide sequence: TGTGCCAGCAGTGAATCAGGGGGCCGTGGCGAGCAGTACTTC.

This clonotype was seen a handful of times. The rearrangement joins TRBV6-6 to TRBJ2-2, with D tentatively TRBD1 or TRBD2 (5 bases each). This CDR3 region has 14 residues. Trimming took 8 bases from V and 4 from J, leaving 14 bases between them. Germline V gene sequence: CDR1 MNHNY, CDR2 SVGAGI (reference sequence). The CDR3 DNA reads as TGTGCCAGCCACGAGGCAGGGACCACCGGGGAGCTGTTTTTT. This sequence encodes CASHEAGTTGELFF.

This clonotype was seen many times. This sequence joins TRBV7-9 and TRBJ1-5; D ambiguous. V was pared by 6 bases and J by 5 bases, with 8 bases between. The CDR3 contains 12 residues. CDR1 is SEHNR, CDR2 FQNEAQ, per germline (reference sequence). The CDR3 region has the DNA TGTGCCAGCAGTTTAATAGATCAGCCCCAGCATTTT. It translates to CASSLIDQPQHF.

The chain combines TRBV5-5 with TRBJ1-1, with D perhaps matching TRBD1 (5 bases). The CDR3 is 16 residues long. The V gene lost 0 bases and the J gene lost 1 base, with 13 bases spanning the gap. CDR1 SGHKS and CDR2 YYEKEE come from the germline V gene (reference sequence). The CDR3, as DNA: TGTGCCAGCAGCTTGGTCCAGGGAGGGAGGAACACTGAAGCTTTCTTT. Translation: CASSLVQGGRNTEAFF.

The J gene is TRBJ2-3, the V gene TRBV12-3 or TRBV12-4; 12 positions agree with TRBD2. V was pared by 6 bases and J by 0 bases, with 16 bases of the junction left unmatched. The CDR3 totals 20 residues. CDR3 DNA sequence: TGTGCCAGCAGCACAAGTCCCCGCCGGACTAGCGGGGATAGCACAGATACGCAGTATTTT. Its translation is CASSTSPRRTSGDSTDTQYF.

This clonotype has just a few counts. The chain is built from TRBV6-1 and TRBJ1-2; a weak D match, TRBD1 (6 bases). The CDR3 totals 12 residues. Germline loops: CDR1 MNHNS, CDR2 SASEGT. The CDR3 DNA reads as TGTACCAAAATGCAGGGGAACTATGGCTACACCTTC. This translates into CTKMQGNYGYTF.

This clonotype was counted many times. V and J are TRBV28 and TRBJ1-5; D is undetermined. CDR1 MDHEN and CDR2 SYDVKM come from the germline V gene. V was shortened by 11 bases and J by 4 bases, with 18 bases between the two germline ends. The length of the CDR3 is 14 residues. This CDR3 is CAVTATPGNQPQHF. The DNA for the CDR3 is TGTGCCGTCACGGCGACACCGGGGAATCAGCCCCAGCATTTT. Drawing the rest from reference TRBV28 and TRBJ1-5, the complete variable domain is DVKVTQSSRYLVKRTGEKVFLECVQDMDHENMFWYRQDPGLGLRLIYFSYDVKMKEKGDIPEGYSVSREKKERFSLILESASTNQTSMYLCAVTATPGNQPQHFGDGTRLSIL.

This clonotype appeared once. DNA of the CDR3: TGCAGCGTTGGGACTAGCATGGCAGATACGCAGTATTTT. It translates to CSVGTSMADTQYF. The V gene is TRBV29-1, the J gene TRBJ2-3, with 8 bases matching TRBD2. Germline V gene data show CDR1 as SQVTM and CDR2 as ANQGSEA. The CDR3 consists of 13 residues. V lost 4 bases to trimming and J lost 4 bases; unmatched junction nucleotides: 4.